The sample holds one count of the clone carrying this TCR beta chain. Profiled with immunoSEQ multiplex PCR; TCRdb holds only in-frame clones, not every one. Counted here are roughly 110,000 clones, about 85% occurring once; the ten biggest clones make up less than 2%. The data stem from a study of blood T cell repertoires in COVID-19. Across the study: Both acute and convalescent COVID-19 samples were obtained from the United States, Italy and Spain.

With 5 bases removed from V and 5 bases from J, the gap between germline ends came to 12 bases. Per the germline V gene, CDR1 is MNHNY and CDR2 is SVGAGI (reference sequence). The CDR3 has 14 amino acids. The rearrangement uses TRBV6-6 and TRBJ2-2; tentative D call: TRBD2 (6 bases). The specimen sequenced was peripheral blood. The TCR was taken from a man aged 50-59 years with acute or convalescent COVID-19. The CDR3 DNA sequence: TGTGCCAGCAGTCCAATACTAGCAACCGGGGAGCTGTTTTTT. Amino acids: CASSPILATGELFF.